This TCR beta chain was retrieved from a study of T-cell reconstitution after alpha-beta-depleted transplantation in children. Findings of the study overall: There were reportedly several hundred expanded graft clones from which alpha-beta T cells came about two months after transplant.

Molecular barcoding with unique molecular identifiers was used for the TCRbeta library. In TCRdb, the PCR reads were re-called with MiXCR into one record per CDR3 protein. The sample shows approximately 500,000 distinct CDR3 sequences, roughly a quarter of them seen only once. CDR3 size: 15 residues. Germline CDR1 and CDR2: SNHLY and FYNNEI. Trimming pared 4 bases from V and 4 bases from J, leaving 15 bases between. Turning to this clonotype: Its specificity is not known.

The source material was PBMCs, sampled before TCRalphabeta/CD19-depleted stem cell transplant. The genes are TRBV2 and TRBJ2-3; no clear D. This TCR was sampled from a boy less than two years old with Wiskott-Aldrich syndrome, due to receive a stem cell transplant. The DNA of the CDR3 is TGTGCCAGCAGTGCCCTAGTCTCGACCCCAGATACGCAGTATTTT. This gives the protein CASSALVSTPDTQYF.